Sequencing of this T cell receptor (beta chain) was carried out in a study of human T cells and chemical hapten exposure. General study points: TCRs at high frequency, those above 1 in 1000, did not change with DPC sensitization.

TCRdb reprocessed the RACE reads with MiXCR, giving one entry per CDR3 protein. There are 130,000 or so distinct CDR3 sequences in the sample; about 9% occur only once, and around 2% lies in the top ten. This clonotype was recorded at least ten times. Antigen unknown. The time point here: healthy volunteer bleed at 2 weeks. Unfractionated whole blood yielded the extracted total RNA. Material: whole blood. This TCR derives from a male donor in good health. Some clones in this sample may be carry-over from other donors' samples.

The CDR3 loop reads CASSQEGGSDQPQHF. The CDR3 DNA reads TGCGCCAGCAGCCAAGAAGGGGGTTCCGATCAGCCCCAGCATTTT. The J gene is TRBJ1-5, the V gene TRBV4-3, with D maybe TRBD1 (6 bases). The CDR3 has 15 residues. CDR1 is LGHNA and CDR2 is YSLEER in the germline V gene. The V and J ends lost 0 bases and 5 bases respectively, with 11 bases between them.